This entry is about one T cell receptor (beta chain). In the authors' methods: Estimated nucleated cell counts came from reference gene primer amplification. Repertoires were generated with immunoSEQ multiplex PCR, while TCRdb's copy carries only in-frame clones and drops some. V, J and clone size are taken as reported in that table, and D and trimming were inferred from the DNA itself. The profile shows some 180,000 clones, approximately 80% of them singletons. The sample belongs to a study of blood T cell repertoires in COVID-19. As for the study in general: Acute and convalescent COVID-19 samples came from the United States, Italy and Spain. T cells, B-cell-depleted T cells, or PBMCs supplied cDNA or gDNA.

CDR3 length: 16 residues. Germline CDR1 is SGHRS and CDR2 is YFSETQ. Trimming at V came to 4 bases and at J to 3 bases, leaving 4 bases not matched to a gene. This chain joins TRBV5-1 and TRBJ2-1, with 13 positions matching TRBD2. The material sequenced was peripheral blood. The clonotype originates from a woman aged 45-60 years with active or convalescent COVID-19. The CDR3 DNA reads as TGCGCCAGCAGCCAAACTAGCGGGGGGGTCTACAATGAGCAGTTCTTC. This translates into CASSQTSGGVYNEQFF.